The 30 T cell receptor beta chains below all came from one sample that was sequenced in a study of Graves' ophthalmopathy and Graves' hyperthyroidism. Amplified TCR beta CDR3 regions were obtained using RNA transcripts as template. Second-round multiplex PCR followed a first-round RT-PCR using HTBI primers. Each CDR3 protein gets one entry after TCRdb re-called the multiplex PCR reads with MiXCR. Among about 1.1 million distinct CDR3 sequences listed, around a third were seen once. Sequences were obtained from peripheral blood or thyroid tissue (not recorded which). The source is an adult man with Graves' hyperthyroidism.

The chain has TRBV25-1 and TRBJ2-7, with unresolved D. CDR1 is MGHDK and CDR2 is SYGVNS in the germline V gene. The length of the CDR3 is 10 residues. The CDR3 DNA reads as TGTGCTGTGGGCTTCTACGAGCAGTACTTC. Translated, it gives CAVGFYEQYF.

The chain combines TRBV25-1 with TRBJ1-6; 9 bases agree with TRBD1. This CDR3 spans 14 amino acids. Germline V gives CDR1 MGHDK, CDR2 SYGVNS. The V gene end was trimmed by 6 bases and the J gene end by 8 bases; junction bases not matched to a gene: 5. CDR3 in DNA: TGTGCCAGCAGGGGGACAGGGCCAGATTCACCCCTCCACTTT. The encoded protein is CASRGTGPDSPLHF.

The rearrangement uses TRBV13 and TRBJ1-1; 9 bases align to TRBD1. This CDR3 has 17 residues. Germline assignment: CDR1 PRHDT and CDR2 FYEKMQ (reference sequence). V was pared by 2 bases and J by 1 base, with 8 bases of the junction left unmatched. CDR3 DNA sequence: TGTGCCAGCAGCTTAAGAACAGGGGGCATAGGGAACACTGAAGCTTTCTTT. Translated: CASSLRTGGIGNTEAFF. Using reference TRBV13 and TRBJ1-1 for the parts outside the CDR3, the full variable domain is AAGVIQSPRHLIKEKRETATLKCYPIPRHDTVYWYQQGPGQDPQFLISFYEKMQSDKGSIPDRFSAQQFSDYHSELNMSSLELGDSALYFCASSLRTGGIGNTEAFFGQGTRLTVV.

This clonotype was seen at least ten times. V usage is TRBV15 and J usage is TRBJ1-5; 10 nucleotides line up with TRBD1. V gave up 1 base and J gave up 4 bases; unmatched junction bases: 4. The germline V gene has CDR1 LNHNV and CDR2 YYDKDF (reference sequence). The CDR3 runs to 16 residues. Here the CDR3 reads CATSRGQGAWNQPQHF. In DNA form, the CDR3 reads TGTGCCACCAGCAGAGGACAGGGGGCGTGGAATCAGCCCCAGCATTTT.

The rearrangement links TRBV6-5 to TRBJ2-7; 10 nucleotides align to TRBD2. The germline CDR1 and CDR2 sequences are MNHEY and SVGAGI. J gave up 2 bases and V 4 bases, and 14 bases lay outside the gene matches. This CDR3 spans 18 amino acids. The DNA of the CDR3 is TGTGCCAGCAGTTCCCCTAGCGGGGGCCAAACGAGGGCCTACGAGCAGTACTTC. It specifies CASSSPSGGQTRAYEQYF.

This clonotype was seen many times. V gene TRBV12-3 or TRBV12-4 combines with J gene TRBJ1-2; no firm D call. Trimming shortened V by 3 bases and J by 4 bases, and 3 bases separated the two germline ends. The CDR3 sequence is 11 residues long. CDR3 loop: CASSLGYGYTF. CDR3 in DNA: TGTGCCAGCAGTTTGGGCTATGGCTACACCTTC.

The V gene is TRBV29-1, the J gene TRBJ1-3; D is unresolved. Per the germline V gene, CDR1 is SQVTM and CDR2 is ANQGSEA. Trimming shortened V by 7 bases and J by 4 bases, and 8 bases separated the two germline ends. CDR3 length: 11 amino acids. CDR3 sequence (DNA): TGCAGCGCCTTGACAGGAAACACCATATATTTT. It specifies CSALTGNTIYF.

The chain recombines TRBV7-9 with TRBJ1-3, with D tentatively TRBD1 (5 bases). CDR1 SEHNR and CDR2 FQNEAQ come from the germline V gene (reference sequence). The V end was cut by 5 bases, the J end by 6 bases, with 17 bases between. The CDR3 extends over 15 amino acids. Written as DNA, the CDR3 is TGTGCCAGCAGCCAAGACAGAGGGGACGTAAACACCATATATTTT. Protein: CASSQDRGDVNTIYF.

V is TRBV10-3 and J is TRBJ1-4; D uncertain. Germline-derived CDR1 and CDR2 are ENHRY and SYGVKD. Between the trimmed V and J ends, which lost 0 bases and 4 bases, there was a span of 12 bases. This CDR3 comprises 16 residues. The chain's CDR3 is CAISESTRDRNEKLFF. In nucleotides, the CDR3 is TGTGCCATCAGTGAGTCGACCAGAGACCGTAATGAAAAACTGTTTTTT.

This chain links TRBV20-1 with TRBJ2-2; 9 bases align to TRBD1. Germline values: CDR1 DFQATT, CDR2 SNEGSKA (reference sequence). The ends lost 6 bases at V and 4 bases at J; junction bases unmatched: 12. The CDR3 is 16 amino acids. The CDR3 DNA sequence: TGCAGTGCCAGCAGAACAGGGGGCGCAGGCACCGGGGAGCTGTTTTTT. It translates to CSASRTGGAGTGELFF.

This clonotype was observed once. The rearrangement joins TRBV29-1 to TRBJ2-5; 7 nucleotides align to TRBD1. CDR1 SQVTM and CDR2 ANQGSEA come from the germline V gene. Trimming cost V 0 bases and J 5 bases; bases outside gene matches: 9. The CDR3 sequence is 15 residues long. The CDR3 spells CSVEDDGRGIETQYF. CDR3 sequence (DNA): TGCAGCGTTGAAGATGACGGCAGGGGGATCGAGACCCAGTACTTC.

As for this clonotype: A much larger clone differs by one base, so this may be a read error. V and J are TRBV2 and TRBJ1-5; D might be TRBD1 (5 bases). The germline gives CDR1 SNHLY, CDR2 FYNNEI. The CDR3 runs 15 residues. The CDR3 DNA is TGTGCCGGCAGTGAGTTTAGGGGTTTCAGTCAGCCCCAGCATTTT. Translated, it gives CAGSEFRGFSQPQHF.

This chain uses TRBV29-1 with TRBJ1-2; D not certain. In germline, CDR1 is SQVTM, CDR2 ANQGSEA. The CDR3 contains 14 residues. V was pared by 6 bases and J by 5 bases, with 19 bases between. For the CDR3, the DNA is TGCAGCGTCGTGGACCCCGCTTCCGTGTATGGCTACACCTTC. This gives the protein CSVVDPASVYGYTF.

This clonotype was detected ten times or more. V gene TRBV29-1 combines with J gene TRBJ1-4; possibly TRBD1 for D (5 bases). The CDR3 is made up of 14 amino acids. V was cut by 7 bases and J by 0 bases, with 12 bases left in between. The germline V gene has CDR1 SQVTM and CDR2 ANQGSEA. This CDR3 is CSARRQSTNEKLFF. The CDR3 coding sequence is TGCAGCGCACGAAGACAGTCAACTAATGAAAAACTGTTTTTT. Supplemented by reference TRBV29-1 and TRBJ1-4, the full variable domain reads SAVISQKPSRDICQRGTSLTIQCQVDSQVTMMFWYRQQPGQSLTLIATANQGSEATYESGFVIDKFPISRPNLTFSTLTVSNMSPEDSSIYLCSARRQSTNEKLFFGSGTQLSVL.

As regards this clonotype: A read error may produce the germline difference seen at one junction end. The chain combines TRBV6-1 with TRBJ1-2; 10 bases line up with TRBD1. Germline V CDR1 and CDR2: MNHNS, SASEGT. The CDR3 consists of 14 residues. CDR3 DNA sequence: TGTGCCATCAGTGAAGGACAGGGGGTTCTTGGCTACACCTTC. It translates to CAISEGQGVLGYTF.

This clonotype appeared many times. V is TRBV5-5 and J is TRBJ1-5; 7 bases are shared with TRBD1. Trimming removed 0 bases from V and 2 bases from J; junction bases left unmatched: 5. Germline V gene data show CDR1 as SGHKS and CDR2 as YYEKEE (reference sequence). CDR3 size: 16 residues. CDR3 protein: CASSLVTGRGNQPQHF. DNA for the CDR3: TGTGCCAGCAGCTTGGTGACAGGGAGAGGCAATCAGCCCCAGCATTTT.

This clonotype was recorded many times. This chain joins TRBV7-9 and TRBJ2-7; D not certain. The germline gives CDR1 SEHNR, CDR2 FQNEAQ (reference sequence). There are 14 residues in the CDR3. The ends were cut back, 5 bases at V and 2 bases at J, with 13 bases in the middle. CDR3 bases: TGTGCCAGCAGCAACGACCACTACCCCTACGAGCAGTACTTC. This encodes CASSNDHYPYEQYF.

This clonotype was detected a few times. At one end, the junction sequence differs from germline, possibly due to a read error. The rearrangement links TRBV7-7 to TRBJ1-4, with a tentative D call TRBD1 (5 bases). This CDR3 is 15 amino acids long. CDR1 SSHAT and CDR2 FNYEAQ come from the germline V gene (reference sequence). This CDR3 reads CASSSGAGVDEKLFF. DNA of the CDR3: TGTGCTAGCAGCTCCGGGGCAGGAGTAGATGAAAAACTGTTTTTT.

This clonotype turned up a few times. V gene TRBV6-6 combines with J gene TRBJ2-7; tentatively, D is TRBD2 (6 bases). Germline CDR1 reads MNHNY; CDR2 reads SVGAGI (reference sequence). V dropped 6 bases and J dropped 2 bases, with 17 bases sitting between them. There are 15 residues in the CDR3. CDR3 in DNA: TGTGCCAGCAGCCCTGCGGGACTTTCAGCCTACGAGCAGTACTTC. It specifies CASSPAGLSAYEQYF.

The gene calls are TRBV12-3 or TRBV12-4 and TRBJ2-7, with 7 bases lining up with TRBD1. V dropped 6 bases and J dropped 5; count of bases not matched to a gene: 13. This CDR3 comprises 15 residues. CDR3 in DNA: TGTGCCAGCAGGCTGGGACAGCTATTTTCCAACGAGCAGTACTTC. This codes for CASRLGQLFSNEQYF.

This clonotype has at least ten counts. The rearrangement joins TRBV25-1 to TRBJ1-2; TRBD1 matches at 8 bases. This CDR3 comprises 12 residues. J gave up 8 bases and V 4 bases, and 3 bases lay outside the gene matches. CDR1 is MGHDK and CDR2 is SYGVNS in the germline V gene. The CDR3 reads CASSAGTGGYTF. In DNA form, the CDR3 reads TGTGCCAGCAGTGCCGGGACAGGCGGCTACACCTTC.

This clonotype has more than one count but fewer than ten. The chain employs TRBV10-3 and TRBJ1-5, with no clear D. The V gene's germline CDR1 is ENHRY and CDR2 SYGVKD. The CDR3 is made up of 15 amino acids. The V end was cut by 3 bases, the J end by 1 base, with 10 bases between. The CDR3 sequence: CAISDLGQSNQPQHF. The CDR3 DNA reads TGTGCCATCAGTGATCTTGGGCAGAGCAATCAGCCCCAGCATTTT.

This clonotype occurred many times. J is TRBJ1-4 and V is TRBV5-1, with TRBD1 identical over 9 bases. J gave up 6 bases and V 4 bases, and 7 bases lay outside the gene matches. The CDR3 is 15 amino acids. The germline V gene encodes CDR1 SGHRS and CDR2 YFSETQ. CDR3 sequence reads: CASSPTQGADEKLFF. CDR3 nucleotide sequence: TGCGCCAGCAGCCCCACACAGGGGGCGGATGAAAAACTGTTTTTT. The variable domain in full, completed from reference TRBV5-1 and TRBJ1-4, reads KAGVTQTPRYLIKTRGQQVTLSCSPISGHRSVSWYQQTPGQGLQFLFEYFSETQRNKGNFPGRFSGRQFSNSRSEMNVSTLELGDSALYLCASSPTQGADEKLFFGSGTQLSVL.

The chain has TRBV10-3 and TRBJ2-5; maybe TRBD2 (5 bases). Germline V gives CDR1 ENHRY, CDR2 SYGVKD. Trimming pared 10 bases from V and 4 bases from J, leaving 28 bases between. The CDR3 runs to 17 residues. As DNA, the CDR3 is TGTGCCAGCTCACCACTACCGACTAAACTGAACCCAGAGACCCAGTACTTC. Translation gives CASSPLPTKLNPETQYF.

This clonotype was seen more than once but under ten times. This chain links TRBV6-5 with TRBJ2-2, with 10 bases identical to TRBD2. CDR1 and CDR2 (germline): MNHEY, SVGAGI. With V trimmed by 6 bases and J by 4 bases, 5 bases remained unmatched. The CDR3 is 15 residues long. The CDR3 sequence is CASRESSGGTGELFF. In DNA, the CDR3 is TGTGCCAGCAGAGAATCTAGCGGGGGCACCGGGGAGCTGTTTTTT.

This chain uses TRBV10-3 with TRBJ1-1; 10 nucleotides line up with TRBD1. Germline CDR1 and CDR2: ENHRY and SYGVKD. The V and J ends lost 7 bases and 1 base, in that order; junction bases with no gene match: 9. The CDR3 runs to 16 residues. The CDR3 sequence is CAITPSWDRGNTEAFF. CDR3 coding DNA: TGTGCCATCACCCCCTCCTGGGACAGGGGGAACACTGAAGCTTTCTTT.

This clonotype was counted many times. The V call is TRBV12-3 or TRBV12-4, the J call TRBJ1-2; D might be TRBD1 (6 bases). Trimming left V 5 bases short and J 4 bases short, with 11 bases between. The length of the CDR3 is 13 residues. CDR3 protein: CASSAQTGYGYTF. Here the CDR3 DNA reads TGTGCCAGCAGTGCCCAGACAGGCTATGGCTACACCTTC.

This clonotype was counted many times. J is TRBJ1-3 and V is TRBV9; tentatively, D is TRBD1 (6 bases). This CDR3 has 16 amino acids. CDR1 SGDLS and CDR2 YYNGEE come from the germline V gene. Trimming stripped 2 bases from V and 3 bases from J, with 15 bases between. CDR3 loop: CASSVADRLGGNTIYF. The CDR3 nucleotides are TGTGCCAGCAGCGTGGCCGACAGGCTGGGTGGAAACACCATATATTTT.

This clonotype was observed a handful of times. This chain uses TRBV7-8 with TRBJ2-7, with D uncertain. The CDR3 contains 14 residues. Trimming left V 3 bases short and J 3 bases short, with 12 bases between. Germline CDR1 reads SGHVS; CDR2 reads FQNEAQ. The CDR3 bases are TGTGCCAGCAGCTTGTACCAAGAACTCTACGAGCAGTACTTC. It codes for CASSLYQELYEQYF.

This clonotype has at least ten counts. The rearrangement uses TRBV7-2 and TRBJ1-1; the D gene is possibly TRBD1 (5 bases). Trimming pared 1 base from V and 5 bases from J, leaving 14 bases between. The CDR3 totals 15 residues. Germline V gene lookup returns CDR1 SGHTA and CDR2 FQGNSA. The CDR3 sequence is CASSLGGRRGTEAFF. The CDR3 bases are TGTGCCAGCAGCTTAGGCGGCAGGAGGGGTACTGAAGCTTTCTTT.